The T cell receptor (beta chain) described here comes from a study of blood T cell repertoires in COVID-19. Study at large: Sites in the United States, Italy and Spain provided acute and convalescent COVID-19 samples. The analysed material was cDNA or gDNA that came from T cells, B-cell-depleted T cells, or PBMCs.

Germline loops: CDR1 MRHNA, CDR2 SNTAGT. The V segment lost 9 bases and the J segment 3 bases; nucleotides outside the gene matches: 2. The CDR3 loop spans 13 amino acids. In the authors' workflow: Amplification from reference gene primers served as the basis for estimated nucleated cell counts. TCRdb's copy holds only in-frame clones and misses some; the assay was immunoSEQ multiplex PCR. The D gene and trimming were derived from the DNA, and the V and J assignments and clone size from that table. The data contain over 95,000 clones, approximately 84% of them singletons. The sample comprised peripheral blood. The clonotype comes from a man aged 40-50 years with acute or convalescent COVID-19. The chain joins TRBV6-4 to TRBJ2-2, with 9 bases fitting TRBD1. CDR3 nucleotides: TGTGCCAGGGGACAGGGACACACCGGGGAGCTGTTTTTT. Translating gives CARGQGHTGELFF.